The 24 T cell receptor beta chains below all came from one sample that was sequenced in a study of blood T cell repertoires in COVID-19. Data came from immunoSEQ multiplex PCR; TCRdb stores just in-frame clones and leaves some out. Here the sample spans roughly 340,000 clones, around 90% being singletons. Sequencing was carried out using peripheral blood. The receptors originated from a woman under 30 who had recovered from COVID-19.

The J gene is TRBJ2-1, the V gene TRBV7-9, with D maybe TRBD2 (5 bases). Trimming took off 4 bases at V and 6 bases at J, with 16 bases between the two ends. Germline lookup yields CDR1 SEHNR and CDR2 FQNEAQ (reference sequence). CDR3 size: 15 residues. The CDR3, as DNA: TGTGCCAGCAGCTCAAGGTTCCAACGGGGCAATGAGCAGTTCTTC. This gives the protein CASSSRFQRGNEQFF.

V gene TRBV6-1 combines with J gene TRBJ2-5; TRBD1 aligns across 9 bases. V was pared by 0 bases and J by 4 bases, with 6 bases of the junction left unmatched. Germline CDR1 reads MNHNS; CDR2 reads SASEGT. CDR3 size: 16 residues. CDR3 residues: CASSEALQGARETQYF. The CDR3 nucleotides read TGTGCCAGCAGTGAAGCGCTACAGGGGGCGAGAGAGACCCAGTACTTC.

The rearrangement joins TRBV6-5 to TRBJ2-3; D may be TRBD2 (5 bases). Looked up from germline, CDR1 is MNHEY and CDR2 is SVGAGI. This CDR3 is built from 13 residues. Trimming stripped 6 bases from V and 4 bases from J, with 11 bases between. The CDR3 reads CASRVGDSDTQYF. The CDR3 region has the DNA TGTGCCAGCAGGGTCGGGGATTCAGATACGCAGTATTTT.

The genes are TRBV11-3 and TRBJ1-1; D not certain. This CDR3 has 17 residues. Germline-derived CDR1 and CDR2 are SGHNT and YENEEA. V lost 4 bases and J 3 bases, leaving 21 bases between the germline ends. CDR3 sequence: CASSSKSWEVRDTEAFF. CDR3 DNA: TGTGCCAGCAGCTCTAAATCGTGGGAGGTGCGGGACACTGAAGCTTTCTTT.

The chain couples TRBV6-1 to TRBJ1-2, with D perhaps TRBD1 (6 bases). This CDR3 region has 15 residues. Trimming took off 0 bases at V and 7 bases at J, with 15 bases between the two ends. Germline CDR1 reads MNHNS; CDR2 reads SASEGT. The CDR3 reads CASSEAGAGWRGYTF. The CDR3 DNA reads TGTGCCAGCAGTGAAGCGGGGGCAGGTTGGCGTGGCTACACCTTC.

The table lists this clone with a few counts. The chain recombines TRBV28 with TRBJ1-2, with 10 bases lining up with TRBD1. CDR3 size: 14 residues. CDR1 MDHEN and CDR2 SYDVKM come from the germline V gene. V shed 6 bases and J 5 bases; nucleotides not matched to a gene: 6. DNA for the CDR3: TGTGCCAGCAGCGATTCGGGACAGGGGTATGGCTACACCTTC. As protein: CASSDSGQGYGYTF.

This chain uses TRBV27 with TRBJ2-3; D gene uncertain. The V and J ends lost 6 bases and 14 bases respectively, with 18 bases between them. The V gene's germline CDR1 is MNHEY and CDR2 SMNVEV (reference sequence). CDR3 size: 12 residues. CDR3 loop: CASSQPGGLRYF. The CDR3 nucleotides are TGTGCCAGCAGCCAGCCGGGTGGTTTGCGGTATTTT.

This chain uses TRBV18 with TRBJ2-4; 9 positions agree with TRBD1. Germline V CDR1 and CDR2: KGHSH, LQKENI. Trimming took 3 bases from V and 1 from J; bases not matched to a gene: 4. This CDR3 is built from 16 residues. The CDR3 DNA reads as TGTGCCAGCTCACCGCCCGGGACAGGGGCCAAAAACATTCAGTACTTC. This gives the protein CASSPPGTGAKNIQYF.

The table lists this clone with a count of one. The CDR3 sequence: CASSSTGNTIYF. CDR3 coding DNA: TGTGCCAGCAGTTCGACAGGAAACACCATATATTTT. This rearrangement joins TRBV6-2 or TRBV6-3 to TRBJ1-3; no clear D gene. The CDR3 is 12 residues long. The germline V gene encodes CDR1 MNHEY and CDR2 SVGEGT. V shed 4 bases and J shed 4 bases, with 5 bases lying between them.

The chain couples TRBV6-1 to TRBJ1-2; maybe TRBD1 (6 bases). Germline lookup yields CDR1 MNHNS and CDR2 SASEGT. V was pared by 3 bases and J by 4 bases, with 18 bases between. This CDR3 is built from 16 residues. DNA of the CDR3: TGTGCCAGCAGTGAGTCCTTAACAGGGTCCGGCTATGGCTACACCTTC. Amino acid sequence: CASSESLTGSGYGYTF.

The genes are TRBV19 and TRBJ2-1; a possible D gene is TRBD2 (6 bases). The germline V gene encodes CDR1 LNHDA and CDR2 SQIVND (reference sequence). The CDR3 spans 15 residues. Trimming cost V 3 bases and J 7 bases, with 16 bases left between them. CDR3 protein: CASSMGRELHNEQFF. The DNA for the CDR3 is TGTGCCAGTAGTATGGGGCGGGAACTTCATAATGAGCAGTTCTTC.

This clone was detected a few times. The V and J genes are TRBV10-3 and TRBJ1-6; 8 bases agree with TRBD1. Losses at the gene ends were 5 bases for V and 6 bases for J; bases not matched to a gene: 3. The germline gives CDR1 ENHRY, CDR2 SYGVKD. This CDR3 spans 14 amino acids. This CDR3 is CAISLQGVNSPLHF. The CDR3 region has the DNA TGTGCCATCAGTTTACAGGGGGTTAATTCACCCCTCCACTTT.

CDR3 loop: CASSSRYTDTQYF. CDR3 DNA sequence: TGTGCCAGCAGTTCCCGGTACACAGATACGCAGTATTTT. V gene TRBV6-5 combines with J gene TRBJ2-3; D unclear. Germline values: CDR1 MNHEY, CDR2 SVGAGI. The CDR3 length is 13 residues. The V gene lost 4 bases and the J gene lost 2 bases, with 7 bases spanning the gap.

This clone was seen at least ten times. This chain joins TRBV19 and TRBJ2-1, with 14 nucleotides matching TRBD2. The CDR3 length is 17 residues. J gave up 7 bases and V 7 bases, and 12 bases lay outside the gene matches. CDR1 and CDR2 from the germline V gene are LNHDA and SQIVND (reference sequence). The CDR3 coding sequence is TGTGCCAGTACGGGACTAGCGGGAGACCTTAAGGGGAATGAGCAGTTCTTC. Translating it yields CASTGLAGDLKGNEQFF.

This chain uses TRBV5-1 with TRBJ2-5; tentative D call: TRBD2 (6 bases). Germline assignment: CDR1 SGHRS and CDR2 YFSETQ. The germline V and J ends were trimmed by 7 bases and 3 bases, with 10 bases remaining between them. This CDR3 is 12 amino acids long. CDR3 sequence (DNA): TGCGCCAGCGGGGCTAGCGAAGAGACCCAGTACTTC. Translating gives CASGASEETQYF.

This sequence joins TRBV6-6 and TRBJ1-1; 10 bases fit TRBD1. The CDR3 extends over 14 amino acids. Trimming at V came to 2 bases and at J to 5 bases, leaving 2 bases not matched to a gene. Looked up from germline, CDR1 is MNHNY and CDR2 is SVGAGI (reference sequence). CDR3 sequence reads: CASSYRDRGTEAFF. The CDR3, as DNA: TGTGCCAGCAGTTACCGGGACAGGGGAACTGAAGCTTTCTTT.

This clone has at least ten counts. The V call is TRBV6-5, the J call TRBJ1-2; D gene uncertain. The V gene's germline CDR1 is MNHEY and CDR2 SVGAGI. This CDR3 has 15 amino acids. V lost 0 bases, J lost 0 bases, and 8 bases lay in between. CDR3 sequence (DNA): TGTGCCAGCAGTTACTCGCTCCGGGCTAACTATGGCTACACCTTC. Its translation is CASSYSLRANYGYTF.

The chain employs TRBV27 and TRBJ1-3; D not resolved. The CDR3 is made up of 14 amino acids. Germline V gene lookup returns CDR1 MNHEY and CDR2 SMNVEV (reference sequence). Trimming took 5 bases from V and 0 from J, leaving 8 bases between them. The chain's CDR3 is CASSIRFSGNTIYF. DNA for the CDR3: TGTGCCAGCAGTATTCGGTTCTCTGGAAACACCATATATTTT.

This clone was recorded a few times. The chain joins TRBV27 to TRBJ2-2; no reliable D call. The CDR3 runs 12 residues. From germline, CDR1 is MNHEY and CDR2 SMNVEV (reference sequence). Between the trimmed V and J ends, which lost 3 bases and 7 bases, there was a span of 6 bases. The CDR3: CASSLFRGELFF. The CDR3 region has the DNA TGTGCCAGCAGTTTGTTCCGCGGGGAGCTGTTTTTT.

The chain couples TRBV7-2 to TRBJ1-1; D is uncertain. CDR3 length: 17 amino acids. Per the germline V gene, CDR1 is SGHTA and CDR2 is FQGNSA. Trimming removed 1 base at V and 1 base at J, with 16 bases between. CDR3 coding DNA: TGTGCCAGCAGCTTAGGGGGTCCCGAACGGGGGAACACTGAAGCTTTCTTT. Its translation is CASSLGGPERGNTEAFF.

DNA of the CDR3: TGTGCCAGCAGGGGATTTTCGCGGGAGAAATACAATGAGCAGTTCTTC. It specifies CASRGFSREKYNEQFF. V gene TRBV28 combines with J gene TRBJ2-1; the match to TRBD2 covers 7 bases. V lost 6 bases, J lost 4 bases, and 12 bases stayed unmatched. Germline V gives CDR1 MDHEN, CDR2 SYDVKM. The CDR3 length is 16 residues. Together with reference TRBV28 and TRBJ2-1, the CDR3 gives the full variable domain: DVKVTQSSRYLVKRTGEKVFLECVQDMDHENMFWYRQDPGLGLRLIYFSYDVKMKEKGDIPEGYSVSREKKERFSLILESASTNQTSMYLCASRGFSREKYNEQFFGPGTRLTVL.

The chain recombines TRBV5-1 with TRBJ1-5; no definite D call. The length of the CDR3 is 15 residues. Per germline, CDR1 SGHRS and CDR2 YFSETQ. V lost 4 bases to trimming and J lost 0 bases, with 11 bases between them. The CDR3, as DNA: TGCGCCAGCAGCCGGTTTTCCGGTAGCAATCAGCCCCAGCATTTT. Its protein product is CASSRFSGSNQPQHF.

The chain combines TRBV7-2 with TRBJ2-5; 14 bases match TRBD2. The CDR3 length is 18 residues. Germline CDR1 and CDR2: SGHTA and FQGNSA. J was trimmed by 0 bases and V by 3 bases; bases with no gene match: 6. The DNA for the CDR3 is TGTGCCAGCAGCTTTGGACTAGCGGGAGGACGGTACCAAGAGACCCAGTACTTC. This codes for CASSFGLAGGRYQETQYF.

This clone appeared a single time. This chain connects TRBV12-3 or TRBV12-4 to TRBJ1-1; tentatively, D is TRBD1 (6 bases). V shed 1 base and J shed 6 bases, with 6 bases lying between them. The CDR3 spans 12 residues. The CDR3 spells CASSLEGAEAFF. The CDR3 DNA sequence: TGTGCCAGCAGTTTAGAGGGGGCTGAAGCTTTCTTT.